This TCR beta chain comes out of a study of PD-L1 blockade in urothelial cancer. The CDR3 is 15 amino acids. J was trimmed by 4 bases and V by 4 bases; bases with no gene match: 7. The germline CDR1 and CDR2 sequences are SGHRS and YFSETQ. Sequenced by immunoSEQ multiplex PCR; TCRdb stores in-frame clones only, minus some. Of fewer than 80,000 clones detected, 80% to 85% appear once; the ten largest clones hold 3% to 4%. As to time point: pretreatment peripheral blood. The TCR was taken from a man in his 70s with urothelial cancer. The sequencing used PBMCs, collected around atezolizumab (anti-PD-L1) treatment. The rearrangement joins TRBV5-1 to TRBJ2-1, with TRBD1 matching 8 bases. As DNA, the CDR3 is TGCGCCAGCAGCCCGGGACAGGATAGATACAATGAGCAGTTCTTC. Its protein product is CASSPGQDRYNEQFF.